This T cell receptor beta chain stems from a study of PD-1 blockade in classical Hodgkin lymphoma. No patient escaped relapse after autologous stem cell transplantation, and brentuximab vedotin exposure varied. Complete response, partial response or progressive disease constituted the best response categories observed. Findings of the study overall: Any patient who commenced nivolumab under 1 year after ASCT was excluded.

Germline CDR1 SGHRS, CDR2 YFSETQ. V dropped 0 bases and J dropped 2 bases, with 6 bases sitting between them. This CDR3 has 13 residues. The data were produced by immunoSEQ multiplex PCR, yet TCRdb's version contains in-frame clones alone and is incomplete. The sample comprises just over 25,000 clones, around 84% of which are singletons, and roughly 2.5% rests with the top ten. Points on this clone: Its antigen remains unidentified.

V usage is TRBV5-1 and J usage is TRBJ2-7; D might be TRBD1 (5 bases). This TCR derives from a human donor with classical Hodgkin lymphoma. The source material was peripheral blood mononuclear cells (PBMCs), sampled at baseline. The CDR3 nucleotides are TGCGCCAGCAGCTTGGAAGGGGCCTACGAGCAGTACTTC. Translating it yields CASSLEGAYEQYF.